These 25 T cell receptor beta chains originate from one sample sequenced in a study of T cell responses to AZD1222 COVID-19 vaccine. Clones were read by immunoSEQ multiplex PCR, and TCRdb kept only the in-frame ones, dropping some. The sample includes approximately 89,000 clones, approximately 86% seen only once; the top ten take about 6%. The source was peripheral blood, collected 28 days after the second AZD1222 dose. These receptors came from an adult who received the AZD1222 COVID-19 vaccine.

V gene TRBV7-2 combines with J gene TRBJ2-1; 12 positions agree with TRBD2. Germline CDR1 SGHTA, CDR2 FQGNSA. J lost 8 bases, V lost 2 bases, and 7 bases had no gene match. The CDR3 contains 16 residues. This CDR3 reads CASSLLTSGRPHEQFF. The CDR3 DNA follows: TGTGCCAGCAGCTTACTGACTAGCGGGAGACCCCATGAGCAGTTCTTC.

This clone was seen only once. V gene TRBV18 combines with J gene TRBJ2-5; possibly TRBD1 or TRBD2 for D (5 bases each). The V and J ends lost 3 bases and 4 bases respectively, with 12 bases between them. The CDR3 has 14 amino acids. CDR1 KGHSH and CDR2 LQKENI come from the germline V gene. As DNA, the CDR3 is TGTGCCAGCTCACCCCCCGGGACGGTAGAGACCCAGTACTTC. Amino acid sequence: CASSPPGTVETQYF.

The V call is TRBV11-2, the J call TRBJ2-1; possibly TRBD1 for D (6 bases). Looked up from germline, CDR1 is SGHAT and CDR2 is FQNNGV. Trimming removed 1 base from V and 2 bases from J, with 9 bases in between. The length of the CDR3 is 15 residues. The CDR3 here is CASSLAGATYNEQFF. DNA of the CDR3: TGTGCCAGCAGCTTAGCAGGGGCAACCTACAATGAGCAGTTCTTC.

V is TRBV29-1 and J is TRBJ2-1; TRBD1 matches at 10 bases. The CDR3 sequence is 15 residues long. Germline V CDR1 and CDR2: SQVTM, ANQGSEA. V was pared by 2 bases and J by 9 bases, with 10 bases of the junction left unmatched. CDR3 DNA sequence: TGCAGCGTTGAATCCGGGACAGGGGTGAGAGGTGAGCAGTTCTTC. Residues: CSVESGTGVRGEQFF.

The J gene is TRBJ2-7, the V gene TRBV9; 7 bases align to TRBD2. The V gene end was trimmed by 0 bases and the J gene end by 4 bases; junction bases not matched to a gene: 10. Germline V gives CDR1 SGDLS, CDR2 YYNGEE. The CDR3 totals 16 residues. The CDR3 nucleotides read TGTGCCAGCAGCGTAGCAAGTGGCGGGAGTGCATACGAGCAGTACTTC. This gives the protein CASSVASGGSAYEQYF.

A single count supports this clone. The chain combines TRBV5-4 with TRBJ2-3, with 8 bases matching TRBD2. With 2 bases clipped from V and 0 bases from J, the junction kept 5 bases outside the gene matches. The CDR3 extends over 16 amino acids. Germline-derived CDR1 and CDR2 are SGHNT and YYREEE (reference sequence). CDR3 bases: TGTGCCAGCAGCTTAAAACTAGCGGAAAGCACAGATACGCAGTATTTT. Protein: CASSLKLAESTDTQYF.

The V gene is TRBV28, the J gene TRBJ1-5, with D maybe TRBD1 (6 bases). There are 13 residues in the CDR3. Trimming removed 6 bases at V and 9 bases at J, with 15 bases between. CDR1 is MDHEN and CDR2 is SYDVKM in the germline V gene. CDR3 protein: CASSTPGVRPQHF. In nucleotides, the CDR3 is TGTGCCAGCAGCACCCCAGGGGTCCGGCCCCAGCATTTT. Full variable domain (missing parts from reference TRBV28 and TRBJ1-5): DVKVTQSSRYLVKRTGEKVFLECVQDMDHENMFWYRQDPGLGLRLIYFSYDVKMKEKGDIPEGYSVSREKKERFSLILESASTNQTSMYLCASSTPGVRPQHFGDGTRLSIL.

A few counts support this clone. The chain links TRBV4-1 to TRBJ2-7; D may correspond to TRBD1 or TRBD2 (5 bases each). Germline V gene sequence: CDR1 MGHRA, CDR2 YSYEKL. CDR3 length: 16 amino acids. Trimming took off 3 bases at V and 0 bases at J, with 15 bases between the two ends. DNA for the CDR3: TGCGCCAGCAGCCAGACCCGGGGCACCTCCTCCTACGAGCAGTACTTC. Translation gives CASSQTRGTSSYEQYF.

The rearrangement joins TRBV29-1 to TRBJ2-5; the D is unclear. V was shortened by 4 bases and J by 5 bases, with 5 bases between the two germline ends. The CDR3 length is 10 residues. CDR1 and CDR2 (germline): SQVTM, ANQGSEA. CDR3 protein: CSVVRETQYF. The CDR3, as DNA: TGCAGCGTTGTGCGCGAGACCCAGTACTTC.

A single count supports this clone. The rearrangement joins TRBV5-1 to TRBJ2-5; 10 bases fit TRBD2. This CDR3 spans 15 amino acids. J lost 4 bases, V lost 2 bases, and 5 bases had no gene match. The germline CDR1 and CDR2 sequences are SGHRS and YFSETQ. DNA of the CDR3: TGCGCCAGCAGCTTAGTAGCGGGGGGAGGAGAGACCCAGTACTTC. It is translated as CASSLVAGGGETQYF.

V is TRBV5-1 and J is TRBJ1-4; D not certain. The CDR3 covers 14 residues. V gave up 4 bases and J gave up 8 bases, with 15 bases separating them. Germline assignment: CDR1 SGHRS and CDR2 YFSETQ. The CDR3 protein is CASSTTRMGEKLFF. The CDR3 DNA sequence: TGCGCCAGCAGCACTACCCGCATGGGGGAAAAACTGTTTTTT.

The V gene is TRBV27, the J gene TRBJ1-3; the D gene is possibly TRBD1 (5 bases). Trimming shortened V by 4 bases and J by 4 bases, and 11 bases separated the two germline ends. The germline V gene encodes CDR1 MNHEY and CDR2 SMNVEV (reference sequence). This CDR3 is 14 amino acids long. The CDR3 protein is CASSSPGVGNTIYF. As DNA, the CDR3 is TGTGCCAGCAGTTCGCCGGGGGTGGGAAACACCATATATTTT.

The CDR3 sequence: CASSLGTLGQPQHF. The CDR3 DNA reads as TGTGCCAGCAGTCTCGGGACTTTAGGTCAGCCCCAGCATTTT. V and J are TRBV27 and TRBJ1-5, with a weak D call TRBD1 (5 bases). There are 14 residues in the CDR3. CDR1 and CDR2 (germline): MNHEY, SMNVEV (reference sequence). V lost 5 bases, J lost 6 bases, and 14 bases lay in between.

The CDR3 nucleotides are TGTGCCACCAGCAGTGCCGGGGGCAATCAGCCCCAGCATTTT. Protein sequence: CATSSAGGNQPQHF. This sequence joins TRBV15 and TRBJ1-5; no clear D gene. The CDR3 runs to 14 residues. Germline CDR1 reads LNHNV; CDR2 reads YYDKDF (reference sequence). Trimming pared 3 bases from V and 2 bases from J, leaving 8 bases between.

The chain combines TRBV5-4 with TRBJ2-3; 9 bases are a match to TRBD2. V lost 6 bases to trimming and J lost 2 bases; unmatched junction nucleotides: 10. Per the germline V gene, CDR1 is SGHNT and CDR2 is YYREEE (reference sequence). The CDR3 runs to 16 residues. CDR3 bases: TGTGCCAGCAATAGCGGGGGCCCAGCCACCACAGATACGCAGTATTTT. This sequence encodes CASNSGGPATTDTQYF.

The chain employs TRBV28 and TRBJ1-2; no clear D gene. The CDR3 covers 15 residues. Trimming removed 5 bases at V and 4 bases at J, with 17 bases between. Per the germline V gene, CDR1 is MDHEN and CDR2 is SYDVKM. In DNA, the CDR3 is TGTGCCAGCAGTCAGCCGACGGATGAGCGCTATGGCTACACCTTC. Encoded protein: CASSQPTDERYGYTF.

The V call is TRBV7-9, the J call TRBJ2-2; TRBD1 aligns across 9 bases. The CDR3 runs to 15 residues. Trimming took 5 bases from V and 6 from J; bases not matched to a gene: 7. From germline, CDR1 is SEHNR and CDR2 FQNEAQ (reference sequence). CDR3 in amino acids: CASSPDRGLAGELFF. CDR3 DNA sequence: TGTGCCAGCAGCCCCGACAGGGGGTTGGCCGGGGAGCTGTTTTTT.

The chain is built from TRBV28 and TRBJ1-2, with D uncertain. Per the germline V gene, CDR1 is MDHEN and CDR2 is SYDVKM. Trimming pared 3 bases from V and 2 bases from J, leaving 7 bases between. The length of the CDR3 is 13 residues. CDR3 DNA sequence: TGTGCCAGCAGTTTCGCGGAGAACTATGGCTACACCTTC. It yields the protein CASSFAENYGYTF.

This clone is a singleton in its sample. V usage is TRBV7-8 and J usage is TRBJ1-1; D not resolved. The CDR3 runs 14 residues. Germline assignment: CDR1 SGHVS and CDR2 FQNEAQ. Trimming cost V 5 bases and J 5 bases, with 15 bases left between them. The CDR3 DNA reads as TGTGCCAGCAGCGGGGAGGTCTTTGGGACTGAAGCTTTCTTT. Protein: CASSGEVFGTEAFF.

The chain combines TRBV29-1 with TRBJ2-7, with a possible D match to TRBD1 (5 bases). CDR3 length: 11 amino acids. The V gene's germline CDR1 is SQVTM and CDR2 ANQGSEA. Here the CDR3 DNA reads TGCAGTGTCTCCAGGGCATACGAGCAGTACTTC. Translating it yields CSVSRAYEQYF.

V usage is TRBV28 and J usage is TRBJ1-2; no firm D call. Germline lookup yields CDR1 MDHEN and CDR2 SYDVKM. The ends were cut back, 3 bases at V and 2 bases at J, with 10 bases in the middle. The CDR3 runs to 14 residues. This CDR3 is CASSLTHQNYGYTF. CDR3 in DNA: TGTGCCAGCAGTTTGACCCATCAAAACTATGGCTACACCTTC.

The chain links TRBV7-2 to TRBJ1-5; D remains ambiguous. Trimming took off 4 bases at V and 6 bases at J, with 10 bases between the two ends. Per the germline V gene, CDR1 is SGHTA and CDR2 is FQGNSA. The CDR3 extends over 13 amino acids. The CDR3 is CASSSPDGQPQHF. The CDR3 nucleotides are TGTGCCAGCAGCTCACCGGACGGTCAGCCCCAGCATTTT.

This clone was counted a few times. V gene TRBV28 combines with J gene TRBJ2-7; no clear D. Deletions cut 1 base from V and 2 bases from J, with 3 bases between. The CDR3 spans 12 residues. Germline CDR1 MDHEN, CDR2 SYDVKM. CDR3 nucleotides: TGTGCCAGCAGTTTATACACCTACGAGCAGTACTTC. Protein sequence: CASSLYTYEQYF. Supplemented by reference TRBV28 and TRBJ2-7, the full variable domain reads DVKVTQSSRYLVKRTGEKVFLECVQDMDHENMFWYRQDPGLGLRLIYFSYDVKMKEKGDIPEGYSVSREKKERFSLILESASTNQTSMYLCASSLYTYEQYFGPGTRLTVT.

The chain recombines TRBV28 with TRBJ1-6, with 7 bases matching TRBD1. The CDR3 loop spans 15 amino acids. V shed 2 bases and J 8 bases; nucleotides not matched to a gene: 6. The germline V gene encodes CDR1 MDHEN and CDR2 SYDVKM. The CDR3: CASSLTGVGDSPLHF. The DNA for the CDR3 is TGTGCCAGCAGTTTAACAGGGGTGGGGGATTCACCCCTCCACTTT.

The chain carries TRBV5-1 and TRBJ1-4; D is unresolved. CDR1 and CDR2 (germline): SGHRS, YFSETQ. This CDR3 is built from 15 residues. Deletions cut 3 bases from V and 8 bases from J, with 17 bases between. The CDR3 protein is CASSYDTGSREKLFF. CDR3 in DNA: TGCGCCAGCAGCTATGACACCGGATCACGGGAAAAACTGTTTTTT.